A selection of T cell receptor beta chains follows, all from one sample in a study of blood T cell repertoires in COVID-19. Sequencing was performed with immunoSEQ multiplex PCR; in TCRdb, only in-frame clones are kept and a portion is missing. Among roughly 200,000 clones listed, more than 60% were seen once. Input material: peripheral blood. These receptors came from a man between 50 and 59 years old who had recovered from COVID-19. The CDR3 runs from the conserved cysteine through the conserved F or W. D genes are given only for firm matches. A row's size may be missing; if present it is once, few, many or a size class.

clone_size	v_call	d_call	j_call	cdr3_aa	cdr3_nt
NA	TRBV7-9	NA	TRBJ2-7	CASSLSGRGEQYF	TGTGCCAGCAGCTTATCGGGCCGGGGCGAGCAGTACTTC
NA	TRBV7-2	NA	TRBJ2-3	CASSLGLATDTQYF	TGTGCCAGCAGCTTAGGCCTAGCCACAGATACGCAGTATTTT
once	TRBV7-9	TRBD2	TRBJ2-7	CASSSPAGTSGRVNEQYF	TGTGCCAGCAGCTCCCCCGCCGGGACTAGCGGGAGAGTCAACGAGCAGTACTTC
NA	TRBV10-2	NA	TRBJ2-7	CASSESGRGYEQYF	TGCGCCAGCAGTGAGTCAGGCAGGGGCTACGAGCAGTACTTC
NA	TRBV5-5	TRBD1	TRBJ2-7	CASSLAPGSTGGSYEQYF	TGTGCCAGCAGCTTGGCCCCAGGTTCGACAGGGGGATCCTACGAGCAGTACTTC
few	TRBV19	NA	TRBJ2-2	CASSMQDSTGELFF	TGTGCCAGTAGTATGCAGGACTCCACCGGGGAGCTGTTTTTT
NA	TRBV5-4	TRBD2	TRBJ2-7	CASSFIAGSNTYEQYF	TGTGCCAGCAGCTTCATAGCGGGGTCGAATACCTACGAGCAGTACTTC
NA	TRBV11-3	TRBD1	TRBJ1-1	CASSVQGAGNTEAFF	TGTGCCAGCAGCGTGCAGGGGGCCGGGAACACTGAAGCTTTCTTT
NA	TRBV5-1	NA	TRBJ1-3	CASSTAGAGNTIYF	TGCGCCAGCAGCACGGCGGGGGCTGGAAACACCATATATTTT
once	TRBV7-2	TRBD2	TRBJ2-7	CASSEASGTLYEQYF	TGTGCCAGCAGCGAAGCTAGCGGGACCCTCTACGAGCAGTACTTC
NA	TRBV5-1	TRBD2	TRBJ2-7	CASRDSGSLGEQYF	TGCGCCAGCAGAGATAGCGGGAGTCTGGGCGAGCAGTACTTC
NA	TRBV5-1	NA	TRBJ2-7	CASSWDTYEQYF	TGCGCCAGCAGCTGGGACACCTACGAGCAGTACTTC
NA	TRBV7-2	NA	TRBJ2-5	CASRGGETQYF	TGTGCCAGCAGGGGCGGGGAGACCCAGTACTTC
NA	TRBV7-7	NA	TRBJ1-5	CASSLGRNQPQHF	TGTGCCAGCAGCTTAGGTCGGAATCAGCCCCAGCATTTT
NA	TRBV28	NA	TRBJ1-1	CASTPAEEALPEAFF	TGTGCCAGCACCCCCGCGGAGGAGGCCCTACCTGAAGCTTTCTTT
NA	TRBV10-3	TRBD1	TRBJ2-3	CAISESGDRISDTQYF	TGTGCCATCAGTGAGTCGGGGGACAGGATATCAGATACGCAGTATTTT
once	TRBV4-2	TRBD1	TRBJ2-7	CASSQEAGGVYEQYF	TGTGCCAGCAGCCAAGAGGCAGGGGGCGTCTACGAGCAGTACTTC
NA	TRBV6-4	TRBD1	TRBJ1-2	CANIARAGGDPSDGYTF	TGTGCCAACATAGCGAGAGCAGGGGGCGATCCTTCGGATGGCTACACCTTC
NA	TRBV12-5	NA	TRBJ2-5	CASGLVPGPQYF	TGTGCTAGTGGTTTGGTACCTGGGCCCCAGTACTTC
few	TRBV28	NA	TRBJ1-6	CASSFDYGRPLHF	TGTGCCAGCAGTTTTGATTATGGGCGACCCCTCCACTTT
once	TRBV10-3	NA	TRBJ2-3	CAISERGGSDTDTQYF	TGTGCCATCAGTGAGCGAGGCGGGTCGGACACAGATACGCAGTATTTT
NA	TRBV29-1	TRBD2	TRBJ2-5	CSVEDLNSGRPSGGTQYF	TGCAGCGTTGAAGATCTTAATAGCGGGAGGCCCTCGGGTGGGACCCAGTACTTC
NA	TRBV3-1/TRBV3-2	NA	TRBJ1-1	CASSPGGGAVSEAFF	TGTGCCAGCAGCCCGGGGGGGGGCGCAGTCTCTGAAGCTTTCTTT
NA	TRBV7-2	NA	TRBJ2-3	CASSWTTDTQYF	TGTGCCAGCAGCTGGACAACAGATACGCAGTATTTT
NA	TRBV7-2	NA	TRBJ2-1	CASSLAGAAAYNEQFF	TGTGCCAGCAGCTTAGCGGGAGCCGCGGCCTACAATGAGCAGTTCTTC
once	TRBV29-1	NA	TRBJ2-7	CSVEKRTVGEQYF	TGCAGCGTTGAAAAAAGGACAGTAGGCGAGCAGTACTTC
NA	TRBV3-1/TRBV3-2	NA	TRBJ2-5	CASSQDSWETQYF	TGTGCCAGCAGCCAGGACTCGTGGGAGACCCAGTACTTC
NA	TRBV19	NA	TRBJ2-5	CASSFIGVGEETQYF	TGTGCCAGTAGTTTCATAGGTGTAGGAGAAGAGACCCAGTACTTC
NA	TRBV27	TRBD1	TRBJ1-2	CASSLSRTGANYGYTF	TGTGCCAGCAGTTTATCTAGGACAGGGGCGAACTATGGCTACACCTTC
NA	TRBV28	TRBD2	TRBJ2-1	CASTEGRSGRGRNEQFF	TGTGCCAGTACGGAAGGGAGAAGCGGGAGAGGGAGGAATGAGCAGTTCTTC
NA	TRBV2	NA	TRBJ1-6	CASKHRPDSPLHF	TGTGCCAGCAAGCACAGGCCGGATTCACCCCTCCACTTT
NA	TRBV7-3	NA	TRBJ2-2	CASSLDARRARDTGELFF	TGTGCCAGCAGCTTAGATGCTCGCAGGGCCCGAGACACCGGGGAGCTGTTTTTT
NA	TRBV7-6	TRBD1	TRBJ2-7	CASSLGADRSYEQYF	TGTGCCAGCAGCTTAGGGGCGGACAGGTCCTACGAGCAGTACTTC
NA	TRBV5-1	NA	TRBJ1-1	CASSFQLSNTEAFF	TGCGCCAGCAGCTTCCAACTCTCGAACACTGAAGCTTTCTTT
NA	TRBV7-8	NA	TRBJ2-7	CASSYGAGDEQYF	TGTGCCAGCAGCTATGGGGCAGGGGACGAGCAGTACTTC
NA	TRBV5-1	TRBD2	TRBJ2-5	CASTETSGRVETQYF	TGCGCCAGCACCGAGACTAGCGGGAGGGTGGAGACCCAGTACTTC
NA	TRBV5-1	NA	TRBJ1-5	CASSLFGEEGQPQHF	TGCGCCAGCAGCTTGTTCGGGGAAGAAGGTCAGCCCCAGCATTTT
few	TRBV5-1	NA	TRBJ2-1	CASSLTGSAINEQFF	TGCGCCAGCAGCTTGACCGGGAGTGCCATAAATGAGCAGTTCTTC
NA	TRBV30	TRBD1	TRBJ2-3	CAWSVGTGSRDTQYF	TGTGCCTGGAGTGTAGGGACAGGGAGTAGAGATACGCAGTATTTT
NA	TRBV7-3	TRBD1	TRBJ2-2	CASSLWTGGTGELFF	TGTGCCAGCAGCTTATGGACAGGCGGGACCGGGGAGCTGTTTTTT
NA	TRBV2	NA	TRBJ2-1	CASSASPYYNEQFF	TGTGCCAGCAGTGCTAGCCCCTACTACAATGAGCAGTTCTTC
NA	TRBV28	NA	TRBJ1-3	CASSSGGSAGTGNTIYF	TGTGCCAGCAGTTCCGGGGGGTCCGCGGGTACTGGAAACACCATATATTTT
NA	TRBV18	NA	TRBJ2-1	CASSQTTSEQFF	TGTGCCAGCTCGCAGACTACTTCTGAGCAGTTCTTC
NA	TRBV6-5	NA	TRBJ1-2	CASSYSTRPYGYTF	TGTGCCAGCAGTTACTCGACCAGGCCATATGGCTACACCTTC
NA	TRBV3-1/TRBV3-2	NA	TRBJ1-5	CASSRGRFEQPQHF	TGTGCCAGCAGCCGAGGCCGCTTTGAGCAGCCCCAGCATTTT
NA	TRBV11-2	NA	TRBJ2-7	CASSLAWREMDEQYF	TGTGCCAGCAGCTTAGCATGGCGGGAAATGGACGAGCAGTACTTC